These 24 T cell receptor beta chains came from one sample sequenced in a study of blood T cell repertoires in COVID-19. The table came from immunoSEQ multiplex PCR; TCRdb's copy has only in-frame clones and leaves some out. The sample carries roughly 240,000 clones, approximately 85% recorded once. Sequencing was performed on peripheral blood. These receptor sequences come from a man aged 45 to 65 with COVID-19, enrolled during active disease.

This clone occurred a few times. V gene TRBV7-3 combines with J gene TRBJ2-6, with a possible D match to TRBD2 (6 bases). V was cut by 0 bases and J by 0 bases, with 12 bases left in between. Per germline, CDR1 SGHTA and CDR2 FQGTGA. This CDR3 comprises 18 residues. The DNA for the CDR3 is TGTGCCAGCAGCTTAACGGTGCGGGGCGCCTCTGGGGCCAACGTCCTGACTTTC. Amino acid sequence: CASSLTVRGASGANVLTF. The whole variable domain, filled in from reference TRBV7-3 and TRBJ2-6, reads GAGVSQTPSNKVTEKGKYVELRCDPISGHTALYWYRQSLGQGPEFLIYFQGTGAADDSGLPNDRFFAVRPEGSVSTLKIQRTERGDSAVYLCASSLTVRGASGANVLTFGAGSRLTVL.

The rearrangement uses TRBV5-8 and TRBJ2-7; D is uncertain. Trimming took off 5 bases at V and 7 bases at J, with 16 bases between the two ends. This CDR3 is 13 amino acids long. Germline-derived CDR1 and CDR2 are SGHTS and YDEGEE. CDR3 in DNA: TGTGCCAGCAGTCAGACTCCTGGCTGGGAGCAGTACTTC. Translated, it gives CASSQTPGWEQYF.

This chain links TRBV7-6 with TRBJ2-5, with 8 bases aligning to TRBD2. CDR3 length: 16 residues. The trim removed 1 base at V and 4 bases at J, leaving 8 bases unmatched. Germline CDR1 reads SGHVS; CDR2 reads FNYEAQ. The CDR3 region has the DNA TGTGCCAGCAGCTTAGAACTAGCGGCACTCACAGAGACCCAGTACTTC. Residues: CASSLELAALTETQYF. The complete variable domain, with remaining parts taken from reference TRBV7-6 and TRBJ2-5, reads GAGVSQSPRYKVTKRGQDVALRCDPISGHVSLYWYRQALGQGPEFLTYFNYEAQQDKSGLPNDRFSAERPEGSISTLTIQRTEQRDSAMYRCASSLELAALTETQYFGPGTRLLVL.

V and J are TRBV13 and TRBJ2-3; TRBD2 aligns across 9 bases. This CDR3 comprises 15 residues. V shed 6 bases and J 4 bases; nucleotides not matched to a gene: 8. Germline V CDR1 and CDR2: PRHDT, FYEKMQ (reference sequence). This CDR3 is CASSQSASGADTQYF. The CDR3 DNA reads as TGTGCCAGCAGTCAGTCCGCTAGCGGGGCAGATACGCAGTATTTT. Full variable domain (remainder filled in from reference TRBV13 and TRBJ2-3): AAGVIQSPRHLIKEKRETATLKCYPIPRHDTVYWYQQGPGQDPQFLISFYEKMQSDKGSIPDRFSAQQFSDYHSELNMSSLELGDSALYFCASSQSASGADTQYFGPGTRLTVL.

This chain joins TRBV27 and TRBJ2-5; 9 nucleotides agree with TRBD2. CDR3 length: 15 amino acids. Germline V CDR1 and CDR2: MNHEY, SMNVEV (reference sequence). After removal of 5 bases from V and 4 bases from J, the junction contained 8 bases not matched to a gene. In nucleotides, the CDR3 is TGTGCCAGCAGTCCCCGGGAGCGGGGGGTAGAGACCCAGTACTTC. Protein product: CASSPRERGVETQYF.

The V gene is TRBV27, the J gene TRBJ2-2, with TRBD2 identical over 11 bases. From germline, CDR1 is MNHEY and CDR2 SMNVEV (reference sequence). There are 19 residues in the CDR3. Trimming cost V 3 bases and J 4 bases; bases outside gene matches: 13. CDR3 sequence: CASSFVGTSGGGGTGELFF. The CDR3 DNA reads TGTGCCAGCAGTTTTGTGGGAACTAGCGGGGGCGGGGGCACCGGGGAGCTGTTTTTT.

The gene calls are TRBV14 and TRBJ1-3, with a possible D match to TRBD1 (6 bases). This CDR3 is 15 amino acids long. The germline gives CDR1 SGHDN, CDR2 FVKESK. V dropped 4 bases and J dropped 0 bases, with 10 bases sitting between them. The CDR3 nucleotides are TGTGCCAGCAGCCCCCCAGGGGTCTCTGGAAACACCATATATTTT. This encodes CASSPPGVSGNTIYF.

The J gene is TRBJ2-5, the V gene TRBV3-1 (or the pseudogene TRBV3-2), with 7 bases identical to TRBD1. The V gene end was trimmed by 2 bases and the J gene end by 11 bases; junction bases not matched to a gene: 8. Germline V lookup: CDR1 LGHDT, CDR2 YNNKEL (reference sequence). The CDR3 has 13 residues. CDR3 sequence (DNA): TGTGCCAGCAGCCAACAACCTCCGGGACAGCAGTACTTC. Translating it yields CASSQQPPGQQYF.

This clone was recorded a few times. The chain recombines TRBV5-4 with TRBJ2-2; D gene ambiguous. Trimming took 4 bases from V and 1 from J, leaving 11 bases between them. This CDR3 region has 15 residues. Germline V gene data show CDR1 as SGHNT and CDR2 as YYREEE (reference sequence). Here the CDR3 reads CASSRPAGNTGELFF. The CDR3, as DNA: TGTGCCAGCAGCCGACCCGCAGGGAACACCGGGGAGCTGTTTTTT.

In this sample, this clone turned up once. The chain is built from TRBV29-1 and TRBJ2-2, with D unclear. Trimming cost V 6 bases and J 3 bases, with 11 bases left between them. Germline V gene sequence: CDR1 SQVTM, CDR2 ANQGSEA. The CDR3 loop spans 13 amino acids. The CDR3 DNA reads TGCAGCGTCCGGTCACCTTACACCGGGGAGCTGTTTTTT. Translating it yields CSVRSPYTGELFF.

The chain is built from TRBV5-1 and TRBJ2-1; 7 positions agree with TRBD1. Germline CDR1 and CDR2: SGHRS and YFSETQ. This CDR3 is 15 amino acids long. With 4 bases clipped from V and 3 bases from J, the junction kept 7 bases outside the gene matches. The DNA for the CDR3 is TGCGCCAGCAGCCTTCAGGGGGTGGACTACAATGAGCAGTTCTTC. Its translation: CASSLQGVDYNEQFF.

This clone came up a few times. The gene calls are TRBV12-5 and TRBJ2-7; TRBD1 might be the D (6 bases). From germline, CDR1 is LGHNT and CDR2 FRNRAP. This CDR3 is built from 13 residues. V was pared by 1 base and J by 7 bases, with 11 bases between. The CDR3 sequence: CASGLAPDREQYF. Here the CDR3 DNA reads TGTGCTAGTGGTTTGGCCCCCGACAGGGAGCAGTACTTC.

The CDR3 loop reads CASKLQGNYGYTF. In DNA, the CDR3 is TGTGCCAGCAAACTACAGGGAAACTATGGCTACACCTTC. V and J are TRBV2 and TRBJ1-2; D is perhaps TRBD1 (6 bases). There are 13 residues in the CDR3. Germline V gives CDR1 SNHLY, CDR2 FYNNEI. V lost 7 bases and J lost 2, with 11 bases in between.

The chain uses TRBV5-4 and TRBJ2-5; D might be TRBD2 (7 bases). Germline V lookup: CDR1 SGHNT, CDR2 YYREEE (reference sequence). V lost 5 bases and J lost 5, with 13 bases in between. CDR3 length: 13 amino acids. As DNA, the CDR3 is TGTGCCAGCAGGTCGGGGGGCACGGAGACCCAGTACTTC. Amino acid sequence: CASRSGGTETQYF.

This rearrangement joins TRBV5-5 to TRBJ1-5; a weak D match, TRBD1 (5 bases). Trimming stripped 0 bases from V and 4 bases from J, with 8 bases between. Germline CDR1 is SGHKS and CDR2 is YYEKEE (reference sequence). The CDR3 consists of 14 residues. Here the CDR3 reads CASSLGQQNQPQHF. The CDR3 region has the DNA TGTGCCAGCAGCTTGGGACAGCAAAATCAGCCCCAGCATTTT.

This clone was counted only a few times. V usage is TRBV5-4 and J usage is TRBJ2-7; 9 bases map to TRBD1. V lost 4 bases and J lost 0; bases outside the gene matches: 8. From germline, CDR1 is SGHNT and CDR2 YYREEE (reference sequence). The CDR3 consists of 16 residues. Here the CDR3 reads CASSIPGTGSSYEQYF. The CDR3 DNA reads TGTGCCAGCAGCATTCCCGGGACAGGGAGCTCCTACGAGCAGTACTTC.

This chain connects TRBV5-8 to TRBJ1-1, with a possible D match to TRBD1 (6 bases). The germline CDR1 and CDR2 sequences are SGHTS and YDEGEE. The CDR3 has 13 residues. Between the trimmed V and J ends, which lost 4 bases and 0 bases, there was a span of 7 bases. The CDR3 loop is CASSRTVNTEAFF. The DNA of the CDR3 is TGTGCCAGCAGCCGGACAGTGAACACTGAAGCTTTCTTT.

This clone was detected only a few times. The chain employs TRBV6-2 or TRBV6-3 and TRBJ1-6; a possible D gene is TRBD1 (5 bases). Germline-derived CDR1 and CDR2 are MNHEY and SVGEGT. CDR3 length equals 15 residues. V lost 4 bases and J lost 10, with 17 bases in between. Here the CDR3 DNA reads TGTGCCAGCAGTTCGGCGGGGCCCGGGCGGTCACCCCTCCACTTT. This gives the protein CASSSAGPGRSPLHF.

The CDR3 here is CASSLIQGDDEQYF. The CDR3 region has the DNA TGTGCCAGCAGCTTGATTCAGGGTGACGACGAGCAGTACTTC. The chain is built from TRBV7-9 and TRBJ2-7, with D possibly TRBD1 on 5 matching bases. V lost 3 bases and J lost 5, with 14 bases in between. This CDR3 has 14 amino acids. Germline V CDR1 and CDR2: SEHNR, FQNEAQ (reference sequence).

The rearrangement links TRBV6-5 to TRBJ1-3; D unresolved. Trimming removed 4 bases from V and 0 bases from J, with 7 bases in between. Per the germline V gene, CDR1 is MNHEY and CDR2 is SVGAGI. The CDR3 spans 14 residues. The CDR3, as DNA: TGTGCCAGCAGTTCTCCACTCTCTGGAAACACCATATATTTT. It yields the protein CASSSPLSGNTIYF.

The chain carries TRBV9 and TRBJ1-1, with a possible D match to TRBD1 (6 bases). Germline V gene sequence: CDR1 SGDLS, CDR2 YYNGEE. With 3 bases removed from V and 5 bases from J, the gap between germline ends came to 11 bases. This CDR3 has 13 residues. CDR3 nucleotide sequence: TGTGCCAGCAGCGCTACAGGGCTAACTGAAGCTTTCTTT. This encodes CASSATGLTEAFF.

The chain has TRBV10-1 and TRBJ2-5, with 8 bases that match TRBD2. The CDR3 has 15 residues. The germline gives CDR1 WNHNN, CDR2 SYGVQD (reference sequence). J gave up 2 bases and V 4 bases, and 6 bases lay outside the gene matches. This CDR3 reads CASSAAASGQETQYF. The CDR3 DNA reads TGCGCCAGCAGTGCGGCGGCTAGCGGGCAAGAGACCCAGTACTTC.

The chain employs TRBV6-5 and TRBJ1-2; 8 bases match TRBD1. The ends lost 6 bases at V and 4 bases at J; junction bases unmatched: 10. This CDR3 contains 15 residues. Germline V CDR1 and CDR2: MNHEY, SVGAGI. DNA for the CDR3: TGTGCCAGCAGGAAGGGGACAGGCCGATCCTATGGCTACACCTTC. Its translation: CASRKGTGRSYGYTF.

Concerning this clone: A far larger clone is one base from this, pointing to a likely read error. V usage is TRBV6-4 and J usage is TRBJ2-3, with TRBD2 identical over 10 bases. The V segment lost 5 bases and the J segment 1 base; nucleotides outside the gene matches: 3. The CDR3 totals 15 residues. From germline, CDR1 is MRHNA and CDR2 SNTAGT. CDR3 sequence reads: CASSSSGGGTDTQYF. CDR3 bases: TGTGCCAGCAGTTCTAGCGGGGGAGGCACAGATACGCAGTATTTT.